Listed below are T cell receptor beta chains from one sample, sequenced in a study of T cells after somatic rescue of genetic block. Measured with immunoSEQ multiplex PCR; TCRdb has only the in-frame clones, and not every one. The sample shows about 70,000 clones, approximately 90% of them seen only once. Input material: peripheral blood mononuclear cells (PBMCs). Source of these receptors: a man aged 40-55 years. The CDR3 runs from the conserved cysteine through the conserved F or W. Each record gives: J gene, D gene, CDR3 length, clone size, V gene, CDR3 protein, CDR3 DNA. D genes are given only for firm matches. Expanded clones get a size class; other rows say once, few or many, or leave the size out.

TRBJ2-1 - 13 - TRBV5-1 CASSPLGVHEQFF TGCGCCAGCAGCCCCTTGGGGGTGCATGAGCAGTTCTTC
TRBJ2-7 - 15 few TRBV7-2 CASSPGQPSSYEQYF TGTGCCAGCAGCCCGGGACAACCGAGCTCCTACGAGCAGTACTTC
TRBJ2-1 TRBD2 16 - TRBV5-1 CASSNTAGGLINEQFF TGCGCCAGCAGCAACACAGCGGGAGGGCTCATCAATGAGCAGTTCTTC
TRBJ1-2 - 17 - TRBV7-9 CASSQGSGTESNYGYTF TGTGCCAGCAGCCAGGGCTCCGGGACGGAAAGTAACTATGGCTACACCTTC
TRBJ2-3 - 15 - TRBV5-1 CASSLADYLTDTQYF TGCGCCAGCAGCTTGGCTGACTACCTCACAGATACGCAGTATTTT
TRBJ1-2 TRBD1 14 - TRBV7-2 CASSRDRGAYGYTF TGTGCCAGCAGCAGGGACAGGGGTGCCTATGGCTACACCTTC
TRBJ1-1 - 12 few TRBV7-2 CASSPPTLGAFF TGTGCCAGCAGCCCCCCAACACTAGGGGCTTTCTTT
TRBJ1-4 - 15 - TRBV19 CASSTGTSGGEKLFF TGTGCCAGTAGTACCGGGACCTCCGGTGGGGAAAAACTGTTTTTT
TRBJ2-4 TRBD1 16 - TRBV10-1 CASSDPRGQGKNIQYF TGCGCCAGCAGTGATCCCCGGGGACAGGGAAAAAACATTCAGTACTTC
TRBJ2-3 - 15 once TRBV5-1 CASSSGRGAWDTQYF TGCGCCAGCAGCTCCGGCCGAGGGGCGTGGGATACGCAGTATTTT
TRBJ1-5 TRBD1 14 - TRBV28 CASSTNRGVQPQHF TGTGCCAGCAGTACGAACAGGGGGGTCCAGCCCCAGCATTTT
TRBJ2-7 - 13 once TRBV13 CASSFGSSYEQYF TGTGCCAGCAGCTTCGGGAGCTCCTACGAGCAGTACTTC
TRBJ2-1 TRBD1 16 - TRBV7-2 CASSARDRGYSNEQFF TGTGCCAGCAGCGCGCGGGACAGGGGGTACTCCAATGAGCAGTTCTTC
TRBJ1-1 - 13 - TRBV9 CASSVARDTEAFF TGTGCCAGCAGCGTAGCCCGGGACACTGAAGCTTTCTTT
TRBJ2-5 - 15 - TRBV27 CASSPRLQGQETQYF TGTGCCAGCAGCCCACGCTTACAGGGTCAAGAGACCCAGTACTTC
TRBJ2-1 TRBD2 16 - TRBV13 CASSLVGTSRVNEQFF TGTGCCAGCAGCTTAGTAGGGACTAGCCGGGTTAATGAGCAGTTCTTC
TRBJ2-3 TRBD1 17 - TRBV4-2 CASSQKGTGDHTDTQYF TGTGCCAGCAGCCAGAAGGGGACAGGCGACCACACAGATACGCAGTATTTT
TRBJ2-1 - 17 - TRBV7-2 CASRGVGAWDPYNEQFF TGTGCCAGCAGAGGGGTGGGGGCCTGGGATCCCTACAATGAGCAGTTCTTC
TRBJ2-3 TRBD1 18 once TRBV15 CATSRDRGQLYSTDTQYF TGTGCCACCAGCAGAGACAGGGGACAGCTTTATAGCACAGATACGCAGTATTTT
TRBJ1-1 - 14 - TRBV19 CASSIVQGDTEAFF TGTGCCAGTAGTATAGTACAGGGAGACACTGAAGCTTTCTTT
TRBJ2-7 - 13 - TRBV19 CASSPGQSYEQYF TGTGCCAGTAGTCCCGGACAGTCCTACGAGCAGTACTTC
TRBJ1-1 TRBD1 14 - TRBV6-5 CASSHGQGRTEAFF TGTGCCAGCAGTCACGGACAGGGGAGGACTGAAGCTTTCTTT
TRBJ2-6 - 16 - TRBV5-4 CASSSGPTSGANVLTF TGTGCCAGCAGCTCTGGACCGACCTCTGGGGCCAACGTCCTGACTTTC
TRBJ2-7 - 12 - TRBV29-1 CSVDGDSYEQYF TGCAGCGTTGACGGGGACTCCTACGAGCAGTACTTC
TRBJ1-5 - 17 few TRBV19 CASSIGRGTTSNQPQHF TGTGCCAGTAGTATCGGGAGGGGGACAACTAGCAATCAGCCCCAGCATTTT
TRBJ1-1 - 14 once TRBV19 CASSIRGVGTEAFF TGTGCCAGTAGTATAAGGGGTGTTGGCACTGAAGCTTTCTTT
TRBJ1-1 TRBD1 15 - TRBV5-1 CASSLAGTGNAEAFF TGCGCCAGCAGCTTGGCCGGGACAGGGAACGCTGAAGCTTTCTTT
TRBJ1-2 - 10 few TRBV2 CASSNYGYTF TGTGCCAGCAGTAACTATGGCTACACCTTC
TRBJ1-1 - 14 - TRBV6-5 CASSKLGVYTEAFF TGTGCCAGCAGCAAGCTCGGGGTTTACACTGAAGCTTTCTTT
TRBJ2-5 - 12 - TRBV10-3 CAISETGETQYF TGTGCCATCAGTGAAACGGGGGAGACCCAGTACTTC
TRBJ2-2 - 14 - TRBV19 CASSIVADTGELFF TGTGCCAGTAGTATAGTAGCAGACACCGGGGAGCTGTTTTTT
TRBJ2-1 - 18 - TRBV4-1 CASSQIGPRLVSYNEQFF TGCGCCAGCAGCCAAATCGGGCCTCGACTAGTATCCTACAATGAGCAGTTCTTC
TRBJ1-1 - 13 - TRBV27 CASSFRQLTEAFF TGTGCCAGCAGTTTCCGACAGCTCACTGAAGCTTTCTTT
TRBJ2-5 TRBD1 16 - TRBV2 CASSEEGGTGGETQYF TGTGCCAGCAGTGAAGAGGGTGGGACAGGGGGAGAGACCCAGTACTTC
TRBJ2-7 - 13 - TRBV29-1 CSAAGADSYEQYF TGCAGCGCTGCAGGGGCGGACTCCTACGAGCAGTACTTC